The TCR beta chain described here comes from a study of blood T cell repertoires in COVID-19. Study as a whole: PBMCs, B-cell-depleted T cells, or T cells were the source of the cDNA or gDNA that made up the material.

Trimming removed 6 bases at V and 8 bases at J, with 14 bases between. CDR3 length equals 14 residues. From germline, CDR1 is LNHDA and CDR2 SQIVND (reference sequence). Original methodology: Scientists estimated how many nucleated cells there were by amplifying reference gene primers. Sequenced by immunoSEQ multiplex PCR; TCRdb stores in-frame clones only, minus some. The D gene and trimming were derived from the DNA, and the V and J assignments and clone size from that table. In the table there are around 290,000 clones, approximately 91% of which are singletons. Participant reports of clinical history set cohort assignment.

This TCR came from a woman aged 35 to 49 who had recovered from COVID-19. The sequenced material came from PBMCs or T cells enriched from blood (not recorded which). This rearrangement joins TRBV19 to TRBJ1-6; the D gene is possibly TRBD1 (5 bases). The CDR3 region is CASRIAGVDSPLHF. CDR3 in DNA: TGTGCCAGTAGAATTGCGGGGGTAGATTCACCCCTCCACTTT.